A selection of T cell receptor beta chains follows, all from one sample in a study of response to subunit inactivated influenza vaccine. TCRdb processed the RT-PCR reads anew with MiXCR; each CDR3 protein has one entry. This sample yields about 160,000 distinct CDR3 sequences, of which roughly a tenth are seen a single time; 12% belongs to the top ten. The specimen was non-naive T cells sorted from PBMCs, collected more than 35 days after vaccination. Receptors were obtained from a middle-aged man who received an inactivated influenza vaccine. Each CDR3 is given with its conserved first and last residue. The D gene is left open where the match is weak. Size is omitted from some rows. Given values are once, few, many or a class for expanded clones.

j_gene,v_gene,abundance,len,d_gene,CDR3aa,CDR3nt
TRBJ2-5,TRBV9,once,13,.,CASSELGGETQYF,TGTGCCAGCAGCGAGCTCGGCGGGGAGACCCAGTACTTC
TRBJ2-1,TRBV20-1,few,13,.,CSASRQAGDEQFF,TGCAGTGCTAGTCGGCAGGCTGGAGATGAGCAGTTCTTC
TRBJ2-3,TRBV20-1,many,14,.,CSAIGGGRRNTQYF,TGCAGTGCTATTGGGGGCGGGAGAAGAAATACGCAGTATTTT
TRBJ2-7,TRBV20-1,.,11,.,CSAGTAYEQYF,TGCAGTGCTGGGACTGCCTACGAGCAGTACTTC
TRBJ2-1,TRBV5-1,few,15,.,CASSLGQASYNEQFF,TGCGCCAGCAGCTTGGGTCAGGCCTCCTACAATGAGCAGTTCTTC
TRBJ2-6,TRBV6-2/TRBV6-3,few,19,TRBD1,CASSYFSGTGLAGANVLTF,TGTGCCAGCAGTTATTTCTCCGGGACAGGGCTAGCTGGGGCCAACGTCCTGACTTTC
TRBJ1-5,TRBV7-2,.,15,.,CASSLEQGSSQPQHF,TGTGCCAGCAGCTTAGAACAGGGTTCTTCTCAGCCCCAGCATTTT
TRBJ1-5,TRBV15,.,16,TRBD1,CATSRLPGQGPQPQHF,TGTGCCACCAGCAGACTTCCGGGACAGGGACCTCAGCCCCAGCATTTT
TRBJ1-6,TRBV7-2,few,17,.,CASSYRRGLSYNSPLHF,TGTGCCAGCAGCTACCGTCGAGGCCTCTCCTATAATTCACCCCTCCACTTT
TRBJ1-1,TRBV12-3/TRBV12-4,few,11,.,CASSLNSEAFF,TGTGCCAGCAGTTTAAACTCTGAAGCTTTCTTT
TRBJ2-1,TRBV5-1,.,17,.,CASSPVTSGLFNNEQFF,TGCGCCAGCAGCCCGGTGACCTCTGGACTATTTAACAATGAGCAGTTCTTC
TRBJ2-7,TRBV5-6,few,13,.,CAISPGSSYEQYF,TGTGCCATCAGCCCCGGGAGCTCCTACGAGCAGTACTTC
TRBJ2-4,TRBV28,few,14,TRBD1,CASSTTGGRNIQYF,TGTGCCAGCTCGACGACAGGGGGAAGAAACATTCAGTACTTC
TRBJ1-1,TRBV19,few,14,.,CASSIVGRSTEAFF,TGTGCCAGTAGTATAGTTGGCAGATCCACTGAAGCTTTCTTT
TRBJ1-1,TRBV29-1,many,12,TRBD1,CSVETQGAEAFF,TGCAGCGTTGAGACTCAGGGGGCTGAAGCTTTCTTT
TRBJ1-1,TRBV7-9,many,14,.,CASSPQGMNTEAFF,TGTGCCAGCAGCCCACAGGGCATGAACACTGAAGCTTTCTTT
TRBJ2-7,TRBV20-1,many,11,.,CSVAWGYEQYF,TGCAGTGTCGCTTGGGGCTACGAGCAGTACTTC
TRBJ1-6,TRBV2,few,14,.,CASRAEMEGSPLHF,TGTGCCAGCAGGGCAGAAATGGAAGGTTCACCCCTCCACTTT
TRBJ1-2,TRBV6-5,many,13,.,CASSYGTPDGYTF,TGTGCCAGCAGTTACGGGACCCCGGATGGCTACACCTTC
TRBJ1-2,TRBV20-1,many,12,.,CSARTGNYGYTF,TGCAGTGCGCGGACCGGTAACTATGGCTACACCTTC
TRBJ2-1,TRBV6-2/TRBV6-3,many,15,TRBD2,CASTPGLAGGPEQFF,TGTGCCAGCACCCCGGGACTAGCGGGGGGGCCTGAGCAGTTCTTC
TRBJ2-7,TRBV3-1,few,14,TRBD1,CASSRDRHSYEQYF,TGTGCCAGCAGCCGGGACAGACACTCCTACGAGCAGTACTTC
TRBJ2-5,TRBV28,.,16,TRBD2,CASSPLAGAAGRTQYF,TGTGCCAGCAGTCCCCTGGCGGGAGCCGCTGGTCGGACCCAGTACTTC
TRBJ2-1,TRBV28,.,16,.,CASSSYWESSYNEQFF,TGTGCCAGCAGTTCGTACTGGGAAAGCTCCTACAATGAGCAGTTCTTC
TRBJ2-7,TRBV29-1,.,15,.,CSVEPQGGGFHEQYF,TGCAGCGTTGAACCTCAAGGGGGAGGGTTCCACGAGCAGTACTTC
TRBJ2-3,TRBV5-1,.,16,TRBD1,CASLRTGTGGADTQYF,TGCGCCAGCCTTCGAACCGGGACAGGGGGCGCAGATACGCAGTATTTT
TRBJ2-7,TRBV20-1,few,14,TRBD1,CSASSGTATYEQYF,TGCAGTGCTAGTTCCGGGACAGCAACCTACGAGCAGTACTTC
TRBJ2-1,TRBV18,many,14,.,CASSPPNSYNEQFF,TGTGCCAGCTCACCACCTAATTCTTACAATGAGCAGTTCTTC
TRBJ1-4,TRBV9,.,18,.,CAISVGSGGRFSNEKLFF,TGTGCCATCAGCGTAGGTTCCGGGGGCCGCTTTTCTAATGAAAAACTGTTTTTT
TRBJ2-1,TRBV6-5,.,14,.,CASSYTRDQRSQFF,TGTGCCAGCAGTTACACGCGGGACCAGAGGTCACAGTTCTTC
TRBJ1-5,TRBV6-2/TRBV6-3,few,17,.,CASSLPRTTTSNQPQHF,TGTGCCAGCAGCCTACCAAGGACAACGACTAGCAATCAGCCCCAGCATTTT
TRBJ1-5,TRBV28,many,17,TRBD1,CASSLSRGTGVHQPQHF,TGTGCCAGCAGTTTATCTAGAGGGACAGGGGTGCATCAGCCCCAGCATTTT
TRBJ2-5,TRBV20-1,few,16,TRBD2,CSARTPLAGQKETQYF,TGCAGTGCTAGAACCCCCCTAGCGGGACAAAAAGAGACCCAGTACTTC
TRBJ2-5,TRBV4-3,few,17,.,CASSQGARLAAQETQYF,TGCGCCAGCAGCCAAGGGGCAAGGTTAGCGGCCCAAGAGACCCAGTACTTC
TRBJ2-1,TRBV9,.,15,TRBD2,CASSVVAGGYNEQFF,TGTGCCAGCAGCGTAGTTGCGGGGGGCTACAATGAGCAGTTCTTC
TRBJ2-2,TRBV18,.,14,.,CASSPPSVTGELFF,TGTGCCAGCTCACCACCTTCGGTCACCGGGGAGCTGTTTTTT
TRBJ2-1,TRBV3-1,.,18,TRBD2,CASSQRRTFSGRGNEQFF,TGTGCCAGCAGCCAACGCCGCACCTTTAGCGGGAGGGGCAATGAGCAGTTCTTC
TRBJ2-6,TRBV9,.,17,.,CASNGPGHLSGANVLTF,TGTGCCAGCAACGGACCCGGACACCTCTCTGGGGCCAACGTCCTGACTTTC
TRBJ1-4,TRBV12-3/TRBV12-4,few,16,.,CASSSGSYATNEKLFF,TGTGCCAGCAGTTCGGGCAGCTATGCAACTAATGAAAAACTGTTTTTT
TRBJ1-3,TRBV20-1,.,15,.,CSAHNGQISGNTIYF,TGCAGTGCGCATAACGGACAGATCTCTGGAAACACCATATATTTT
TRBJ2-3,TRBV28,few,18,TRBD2,CASSLISLADVRVDTQYF,TGTGCCAGCAGTTTAATTTCCCTAGCGGACGTACGGGTAGATACGCAGTATTTT
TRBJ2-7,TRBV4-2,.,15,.,CASSQDRRGDYEQYF,TGTGCCAGCAGCCAAGATAGGCGGGGAGATTACGAGCAGTACTTC
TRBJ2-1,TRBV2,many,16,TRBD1,CASSEPGQGPLHEQFF,TGTGCCAGCAGTGAGCCGGGACAGGGGCCCCTCCATGAGCAGTTCTTC
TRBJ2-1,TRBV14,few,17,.,CASSQDRGAYSYNEQFF,TGTGCCAGCAGCCAAGATAGAGGAGCATACTCCTACAATGAGCAGTTCTTC
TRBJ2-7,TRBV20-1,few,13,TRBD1,CSARGTAAYEQYF,TGCAGTGCTAGGGGGACAGCAGCCTACGAGCAGTACTTC
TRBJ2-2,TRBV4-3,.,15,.,CASSQGLLNTGELFF,TGCGCCAGCAGCCAGGGACTCCTGAACACCGGGGAGCTGTTTTTT
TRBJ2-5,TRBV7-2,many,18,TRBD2,CASSLAGTSGGAQETQYF,TGTGCCAGCAGCTTAGCCGGGACTAGCGGGGGGGCCCAAGAGACCCAGTACTTC
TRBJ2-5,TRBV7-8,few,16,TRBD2,CASSKRVSGAKETQYF,TGTGCCAGCAGCAAACGGGTTAGCGGGGCAAAAGAGACCCAGTACTTC
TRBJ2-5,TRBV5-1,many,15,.,CASRWQGTNQETQYF,TGCGCCAGCAGATGGCAGGGGACCAACCAAGAGACCCAGTACTTC
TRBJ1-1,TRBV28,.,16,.,CASSVYRTLGGTEAFF,TGTGCCAGTTCAGTCTACCGGACTTTAGGCGGCACTGAAGCTTTCTTT
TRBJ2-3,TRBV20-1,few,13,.,CSAPLEPADTQYF,TGCAGTGCCCCACTCGAACCGGCAGATACGCAGTATTTT
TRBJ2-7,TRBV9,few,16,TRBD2,CASSAGTSGSIYEQYF,TGTGCCAGCAGCGCCGGGACTAGCGGGAGCATCTACGAGCAGTACTTC
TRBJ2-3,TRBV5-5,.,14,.,CASSTQTGPDTQYF,TGTGCCAGCAGCACCCAGACTGGTCCAGATACGCAGTATTTT
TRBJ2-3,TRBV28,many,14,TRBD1,CASTLAGGTDTQYF,TGTGCCAGCACCCTGGCAGGGGGTACAGATACGCAGTATTTT
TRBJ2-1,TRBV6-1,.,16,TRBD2,CASRTLAGGPSNEQFF,TGTGCCAGCAGGACTCTAGCGGGAGGGCCAAGCAATGAGCAGTTCTTC
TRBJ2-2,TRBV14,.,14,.,CASSQDPDTGELFF,TGTGCCAGCAGCCAAGATCCAGACACCGGGGAGCTGTTTTTT
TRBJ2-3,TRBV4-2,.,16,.,CASSQAGPRGADTQYF,TGTGCCAGCAGCCAAGCCGGGCCCCGAGGGGCAGATACGCAGTATTTT
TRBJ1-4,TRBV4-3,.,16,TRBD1,CASSQGTGTVNEKLFF,TGCGCCAGCAGCCAAGGAACGGGGACAGTTAATGAAAAACTGTTTTTT
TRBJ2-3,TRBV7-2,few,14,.,CASRAGVSTDTQYF,TGTGCCTCCCGGGCAGGGGTTAGCACAGATACGCAGTATTTT
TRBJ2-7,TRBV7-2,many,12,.,CASSLVGYEQYF,TGTGCCAGCAGCTTAGTTGGATACGAGCAGTACTTC